These 30 T cell receptor beta chains were sequenced from one sample in a study of T cells in Graves' hyperthyroidism and ophthalmopathy. Researchers took RNA transcripts and amplified the TCR beta CDR3 regions from them. A first-round RT-PCR of the TCR CDR3 used the HTBI primer set. TCRdb used MiXCR to reprocess the multiplex PCR reads, holding one entry per CDR3 protein. This sample has a few hundred thousand distinct CDR3 sequences, with 18% found just once. The sequencing sample was made of blood. These receptors came from a man aged 35 to 55 with Graves' hyperthyroidism.

This clonotype was seen at least ten times. The J gene is TRBJ1-2, the V gene TRBV20-1; the D gene is possibly TRBD1 (6 bases). The V gene lost 2 bases and the J gene lost 5 bases, with 12 bases spanning the gap. The CDR3 has 13 residues. The germline V gene has CDR1 DFQATT and CDR2 SNEGSKA (reference sequence). Written as DNA, the CDR3 is TGCAGTGCTAGAACGGACAGAGATTATGGCTACACCTTC. It translates to CSARTDRDYGYTF.

DNA of the CDR3: TGTGCCAGCAGCCTTCGGACAGGTTCCACTGAAGCTTTCTTT. This sequence encodes CASSLRTGSTEAFF. The V gene is TRBV5-4, the J gene TRBJ1-1, with 7 nucleotides matching TRBD1. CDR3 length: 14 amino acids. CDR1 and CDR2 (germline): SGHNT, YYREEE (reference sequence). Trimming at V came to 4 bases and at J to 4 bases, leaving 7 bases not matched to a gene.

This clonotype occurred many times. The chain combines TRBV2 with TRBJ2-1; D tentatively fits TRBD1 or TRBD2 (5 bases each). This CDR3 has 14 residues. Trimming took off 4 bases at V and 2 bases at J, with 9 bases between the two ends. Germline V lookup: CDR1 SNHLY, CDR2 FYNNEI. The CDR3 region is CASSVMGAYNEQFF. The CDR3 nucleotides read TGTGCCAGCAGTGTAATGGGGGCCTACAATGAGCAGTTCTTC.

This clonotype came up a few times. The chain combines TRBV4-3 with TRBJ1-6; D gene ambiguous. The CDR3 loop spans 15 amino acids. Trimming took 1 base from V and 8 from J, leaving 12 bases between them. Germline V CDR1 and CDR2: LGHNA, YSLEER. This CDR3 is CASSQGPGPHSPLHF. Here the CDR3 DNA reads TGCGCCAGCAGCCAAGGCCCGGGCCCGCATTCACCCCTCCACTTT.

The chain carries TRBV20-1 and TRBJ1-2; D not certain. Germline-derived CDR1 and CDR2 are DFQATT and SNEGSKA (reference sequence). CDR3 length: 12 residues. V dropped 1 base and J dropped 10 bases, with 13 bases sitting between them. The CDR3 coding sequence is TGCAGTGCTAGAGCCTTCTCCCTGGACTACACCTTC. This encodes CSARAFSLDYTF.

In its sample, this clonotype was seen a few times. The chain uses TRBV7-2 and TRBJ1-5; a possible D gene is TRBD1 (5 bases). From germline, CDR1 is SGHTA and CDR2 FQGNSA. Between the trimmed V and J ends, which lost 1 base and 6 bases, there was a span of 10 bases. This CDR3 is built from 14 residues. CDR3 sequence (DNA): TGTGCCAGCAGCTTAGGTGAAGGGACTCAGCCCCAGCATTTT. Encoded protein: CASSLGEGTQPQHF.

This clonotype was counted many times. The genes are TRBV28 and TRBJ1-5, with D possibly being TRBD1 (6 bases). Trimming removed 5 bases at V and 5 bases at J, with 19 bases between. The CDR3 has 16 residues. CDR1 and CDR2 from the germline V gene are MDHEN and SYDVKM. The CDR3 nucleotides are TGTGCCAGCAGTCCCCTCGGACCGGGGGCTTATCAGCCCCAGCATTTT. It specifies CASSPLGPGAYQPQHF.

This clonotype was found many times. The gene calls are TRBV27 and TRBJ1-4; D gene ambiguous. The V end lost 2 bases, the J end lost 8 bases, and 9 bases lay between the germline ends. From germline, CDR1 is MNHEY and CDR2 SMNVEV (reference sequence). This CDR3 is 13 amino acids long. The chain's CDR3 is CASSLGRLEKLFF. DNA of the CDR3: TGTGCCAGCAGTTTAGGGCGGCTGGAAAAACTGTTTTTT.

The V call is TRBV7-2, the J call TRBJ2-3, with D maybe TRBD2 (5 bases). V lost 5 bases, J lost 0 bases, and 12 bases lay in between. Germline CDR1 SGHTA, CDR2 FQGNSA. The CDR3 extends over 15 amino acids. The CDR3 here is CASSPNWRSTDTQYF. The CDR3 bases are TGTGCCAGCAGCCCAAATTGGAGGAGCACAGATACGCAGTATTTT.

This clonotype was seen a few times. This chain connects TRBV11-1 to TRBJ2-5; 12 bases align to TRBD2. Germline trimming cut 5 bases from V and 4 bases from J; bases unmatched to any gene: 2. There are 14 residues in the CDR3. Germline CDR1 is SGHAT and CDR2 is FQDESV (reference sequence). The CDR3, as DNA: TGTGCCAGCAGCCGACTAGCGGGGGCAGAGACCCAGTACTTC. This sequence encodes CASSRLAGAETQYF.

This clonotype was seen many times. The chain couples TRBV30 to TRBJ2-7, with 9 bases that match TRBD1. The V segment lost 2 bases and the J segment 5 bases; nucleotides outside the gene matches: 7. Germline V lookup: CDR1 GTSNPN, CDR2 SVGIG (reference sequence). This CDR3 has 14 amino acids. CDR3: CAWSRTGVVDEQYF. CDR3 nucleotide sequence: TGTGCCTGGAGTAGGACAGGGGTGGTCGACGAGCAGTACTTC.

This clonotype was seen only a few times. The chain couples TRBV6-6 to TRBJ2-7; 12 nucleotides agree with TRBD1. This CDR3 contains 16 residues. CDR1 is MNHNY and CDR2 is SVGAGI in the germline V gene (reference sequence). The ends lost 2 bases at V and 6 bases at J; junction bases unmatched: 8. The CDR3 sequence is CASSYGGTGGFREQYF. CDR3 sequence (DNA): TGTGCCAGCAGTTACGGGGGGACAGGGGGCTTCCGCGAGCAGTACTTC.

This clonotype came up a few times. The chain has TRBV7-9 and TRBJ1-1, with D unclear. The V end lost 0 bases, the J end lost 4 bases, and 9 bases lay between the germline ends. The CDR3 sequence is 14 residues long. Germline V gives CDR1 SEHNR, CDR2 FQNEAQ (reference sequence). Here the CDR3 reads CASSLAAGVTEAFF. CDR3 bases: TGTGCCAGCAGCTTAGCCGCCGGGGTCACTGAAGCTTTCTTT.

This clonotype was observed many times. V usage is TRBV6-1 and J usage is TRBJ2-5; no firm D call. V lost 0 bases, J lost 7 bases, and 15 bases lay in between. Germline loops: CDR1 MNHNS, CDR2 SASEGT. This CDR3 is 15 amino acids long. CDR3 nucleotides: TGTGCCAGCAGTGAAGCCCGCTGGGGATCGGCGACCCAGTACTTC. It encodes CASSEARWGSATQYF.

This clonotype was counted many times. The V gene is TRBV20-1, the J gene TRBJ2-7; D is perhaps TRBD1 or TRBD2 (7 bases each). Germline CDR1 and CDR2: DFQATT and SNEGSKA (reference sequence). The CDR3 is 16 amino acids. Trimming stripped 6 bases from V and 3 bases from J, with 24 bases between. The CDR3 protein is CSATNPRDSGNYEQYF. The CDR3 DNA sequence: TGCAGTGCAACCAACCCCCGGGACAGCGGGAACTACGAGCAGTACTTC.

This clonotype was seen only a few times. V gene TRBV7-3 combines with J gene TRBJ2-1; D unclear. The CDR3 has 13 residues. V shed 4 bases and J shed 6 bases, with 10 bases lying between them. Germline lookup yields CDR1 SGHTA and CDR2 FQGTGA. The DNA for the CDR3 is TGTGCCAGCAGCTCCTATGGTAGCAATGAGCAGTTCTTC. Protein sequence: CASSSYGSNEQFF.

The count of this clonotype is one. The chain recombines TRBV5-5 with TRBJ1-1; D is unresolved. The CDR3 length is 14 residues. The germline V gene has CDR1 SGHKS and CDR2 YYEKEE (reference sequence). V dropped 2 bases and J dropped 0 bases, with 8 bases sitting between them. The CDR3 here is CASSFDGMNTEAFF. The CDR3 bases are TGTGCCAGCAGCTTCGACGGTATGAACACTGAAGCTTTCTTT.

At least ten counts were recorded for this clonotype. In DNA form, the CDR3 reads TGTGCCTGGGCACAGGGAGAGGGCCAGGCCCAGTACTTC. Translation: CAWAQGEGQAQYF. This rearrangement joins TRBV30 to TRBJ2-5, with D possibly being TRBD1 (6 bases). Trimming stripped 5 bases from V and 9 bases from J, with 19 bases between. In germline, CDR1 is GTSNPN, CDR2 SVGIG (reference sequence). CDR3 length: 13 amino acids.

In this sample, this clonotype turned up many times. The chain joins TRBV12-3 or TRBV12-4 to TRBJ1-1; D is possibly TRBD1 (6 bases). The CDR3 is made up of 15 amino acids. V dropped 6 bases and J dropped 3 bases, with 17 bases sitting between them. The CDR3 nucleotides are TGTGCCAGCAGCCAACCCTGGGGGGGCGACACTGAAGCTTTCTTT. Translated, it gives CASSQPWGGDTEAFF.

This clonotype was seen a few times. V gene TRBV3-1 combines with J gene TRBJ2-3; D gene ambiguous. Germline CDR1 and CDR2: LGHDT and YNNKEL (reference sequence). The CDR3 has 14 amino acids. V was pared by 4 bases and J by 4 bases, with 12 bases between. CDR3 residues: CASSPRPAADTQYF. The CDR3 nucleotides read TGTGCCAGCAGCCCCCGACCCGCCGCAGATACGCAGTATTTT.

The rearrangement joins TRBV6-1 to TRBJ1-1; D unclear. Trimming stripped 5 bases from V and 3 bases from J, with 16 bases between. The CDR3 is 15 residues long. Germline CDR1 and CDR2: MNHNS and SASEGT. In DNA form, the CDR3 reads TGTGCCAGCAGTCTCCCTTTCCGGAGGTACACTGAAGCTTTCTTT. It yields the protein CASSLPFRRYTEAFF.

Comments on this clonotype: Given a much more abundant clone one base away, this may be a read error. This sequence joins TRBV18 and TRBJ2-3; no clear D. Germline V gene sequence: CDR1 KGHSH, CDR2 LQKENI. This CDR3 has 16 residues. The CDR3 reads CTSSLNPAPSTDTQYF. CDR3 sequence (DNA): TGTACCAGCTCCCTAAATCCGGCACCTAGCACAGATACGCAGTATTTT.

This clonotype was observed a handful of times. The chain employs TRBV10-3 and TRBJ2-4; 7 bases map to TRBD2. The germline CDR1 and CDR2 sequences are ENHRY and SYGVKD. The V gene end was trimmed by 3 bases and the J gene end by 7 bases; junction bases not matched to a gene: 9. CDR3 length: 15 residues. CDR3 nucleotide sequence: TGTGCCATCAGTGATCCCGGGGGGTTGATGAACATTCAGTACTTC. As protein: CAISDPGGLMNIQYF.

This clonotype was counted only a few times. The chain is built from TRBV2 and TRBJ1-4; the D is unclear. V lost 6 bases and J 4 bases, leaving 15 bases between the germline ends. Per the germline V gene, CDR1 is SNHLY and CDR2 is FYNNEI. CDR3 size: 15 residues. In nucleotides, the CDR3 is TGTGCCAGCAGAAATGGGTGGCAGGATAATGAAAAACTGTTTTTT. Its protein product is CASRNGWQDNEKLFF.

This clonotype has at least ten counts. The V gene is TRBV20-1, the J gene TRBJ2-1; 9 nucleotides match TRBD2. Germline values: CDR1 DFQATT, CDR2 SNEGSKA (reference sequence). The CDR3 extends over 14 amino acids. J gave up 3 bases and V 4 bases, and 4 bases lay outside the gene matches. The CDR3 spells CSATPSGNYNEQFF. The CDR3 coding sequence is TGCAGTGCTACACCTAGCGGGAACTACAATGAGCAGTTCTTC.

J is TRBJ2-5 and V is TRBV7-3, with TRBD2 identical over 12 bases. With 5 bases clipped from V and 9 bases from J, the junction kept 4 bases outside the gene matches. Germline CDR1 reads SGHTA; CDR2 reads FQGTGA. The CDR3 is 13 residues long. CDR3 protein: CASSRLAGEPQYF. The CDR3, as DNA: TGTGCCAGCAGCCGACTAGCGGGGGAACCCCAGTACTTC.

This chain links TRBV20-1 with TRBJ2-1; 7 bases agree with TRBD2. The junction had 7 bases not matched to a gene; V was cut back by 1 base and J by 1 base. The V gene's germline CDR1 is DFQATT and CDR2 SNEGSKA (reference sequence). This CDR3 has 16 residues. This CDR3 is CSARGSRGRSYNEQFF. The DNA for the CDR3 is TGCAGTGCTAGAGGATCACGCGGGAGATCCTACAATGAGCAGTTCTTC.

This clonotype was observed many times. CDR3 region: CASSLNNIDTEAFF. CDR3 coding DNA: TGTGCCAGCAGTCTGAACAACATAGACACTGAAGCTTTCTTT. The V and J genes are TRBV12-3 or TRBV12-4 and TRBJ1-1, with D hard to call. The CDR3 consists of 14 residues. Trimming pared 5 bases from V and 3 bases from J, leaving 13 bases between.

This clonotype was picked up many times. V and J are TRBV7-9 and TRBJ2-1; 11 bases line up with TRBD1. Per the germline V gene, CDR1 is SEHNR and CDR2 is FQNEAQ (reference sequence). Trimming at V came to 5 bases and at J to 2 bases, leaving 2 bases not matched to a gene. This CDR3 has 15 amino acids. This CDR3 is CASSEDRGPYNEQFF. DNA for the CDR3: TGTGCCAGCAGCGAGGACAGGGGGCCCTACAATGAGCAGTTCTTC.

This clonotype was counted at least ten times. The genes are TRBV5-1 and TRBJ2-7; 7 bases are shared with TRBD1. The CDR3 is made up of 15 amino acids. V dropped 4 bases and J dropped 0; count of bases not matched to a gene: 7. The germline CDR1 and CDR2 sequences are SGHRS and YFSETQ. The CDR3: CASSLGTVSSYEQYF. The CDR3 DNA reads as TGCGCCAGCAGCCTGGGGACAGTCAGCTCCTACGAGCAGTACTTC.